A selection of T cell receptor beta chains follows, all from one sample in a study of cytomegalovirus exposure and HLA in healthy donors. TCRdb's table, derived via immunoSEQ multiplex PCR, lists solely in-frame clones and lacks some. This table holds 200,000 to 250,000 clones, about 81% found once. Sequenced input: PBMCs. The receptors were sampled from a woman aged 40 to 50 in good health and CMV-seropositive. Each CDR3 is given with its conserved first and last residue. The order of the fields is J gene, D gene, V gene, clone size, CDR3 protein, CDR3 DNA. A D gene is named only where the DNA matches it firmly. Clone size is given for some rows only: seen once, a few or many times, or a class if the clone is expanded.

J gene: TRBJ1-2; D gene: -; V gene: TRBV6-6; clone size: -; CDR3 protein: CASSQIYGYTF; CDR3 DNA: TGTGCCAGCAGTCAGATCTATGGCTACACCTTC
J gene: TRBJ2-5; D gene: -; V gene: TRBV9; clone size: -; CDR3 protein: CASSPGPTLETQYF; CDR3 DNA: TGTGCCAGCAGCCCAGGCCCCACCTTGGAGACCCAGTACTTC
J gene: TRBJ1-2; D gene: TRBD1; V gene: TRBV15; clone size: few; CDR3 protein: CATSRDFGTGGYGYTF; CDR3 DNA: TGTGCCACCAGCAGAGATTTCGGGACAGGGGGGTATGGCTACACCTTC
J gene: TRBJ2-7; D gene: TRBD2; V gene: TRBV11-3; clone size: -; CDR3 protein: CASSLGLAGDEQYF; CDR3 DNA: TGTGCCAGCAGCTTAGGCCTAGCGGGAGACGAGCAGTACTTC
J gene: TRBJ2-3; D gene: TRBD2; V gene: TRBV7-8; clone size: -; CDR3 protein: CASSLVVGTSGGRYF; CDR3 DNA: TGTGCCAGCAGCTTAGTTGTCGGGACTAGCGGGGGGAGGTATTTT
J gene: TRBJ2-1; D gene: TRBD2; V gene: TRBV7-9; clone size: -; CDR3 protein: CASWFVAGSSYNEQFF; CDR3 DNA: TGTGCCAGCTGGTTCGTAGCGGGGAGCTCCTACAATGAGCAGTTCTTC
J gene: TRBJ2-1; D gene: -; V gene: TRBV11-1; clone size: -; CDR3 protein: CASSPLGRDITYNEQFF; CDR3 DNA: TGTGCCAGCAGCCCGTTAGGTAGGGACATCACCTACAATGAGCAGTTCTTC
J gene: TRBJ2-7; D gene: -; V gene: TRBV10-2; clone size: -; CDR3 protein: CASRAGVSYEQYF; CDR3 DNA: TGCGCCAGCCGGGCAGGGGTTTCCTACGAGCAGTACTTC
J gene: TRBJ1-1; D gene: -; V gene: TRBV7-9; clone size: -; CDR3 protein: CASSTQRGADTEAFF; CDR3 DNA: TGTGCCAGCAGCACCCAACGGGGGGCTGACACTGAAGCTTTCTTT
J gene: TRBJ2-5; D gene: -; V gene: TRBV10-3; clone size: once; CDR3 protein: CAISEMGDNQETQYF; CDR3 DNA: TGTGCCATCAGTGAGATGGGGGACAACCAAGAGACCCAGTACTTC
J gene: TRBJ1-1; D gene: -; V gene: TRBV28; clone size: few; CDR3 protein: CASRIQGRRMNTEAFF; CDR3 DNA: TGTGCCAGCAGGATACAGGGAAGACGGATGAACACTGAAGCTTTCTTT
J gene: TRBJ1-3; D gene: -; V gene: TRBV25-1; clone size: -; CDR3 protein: CASSESSGNTIYF; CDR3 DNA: TGTGCCAGCAGTGAGAGCTCTGGAAACACCATATATTTT
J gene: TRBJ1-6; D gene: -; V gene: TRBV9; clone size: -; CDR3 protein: CASSVGGPKNSPLHF; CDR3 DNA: TGTGCCAGCAGCGTAGGCGGGCCCAAAAATTCACCCCTCCACTTT
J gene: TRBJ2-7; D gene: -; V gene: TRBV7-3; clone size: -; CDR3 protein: CASSASGTLSEQYF; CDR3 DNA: TGTGCCAGCAGCGCGTCCGGGACACTGTCCGAGCAGTACTTC
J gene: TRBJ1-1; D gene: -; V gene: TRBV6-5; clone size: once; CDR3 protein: CASSYRGEAFF; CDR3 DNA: TGTGCCAGCAGTTACCGAGGGGAAGCTTTCTTT
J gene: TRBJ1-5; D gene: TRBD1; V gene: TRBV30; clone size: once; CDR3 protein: CAWSPGQGHYSNQPQHF; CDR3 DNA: TGTGCCTGGAGCCCGGGACAGGGCCATTATAGCAATCAGCCCCAGCATTTT
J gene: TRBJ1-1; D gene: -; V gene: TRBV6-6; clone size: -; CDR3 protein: CASTQLTGSAFF; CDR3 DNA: TGTGCCAGCACTCAACTGACAGGTTCGGCTTTCTTT
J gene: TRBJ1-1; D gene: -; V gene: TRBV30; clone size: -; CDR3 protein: CAWSWGGLNTEAFF; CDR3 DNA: TGTGCCTGGAGTTGGGGGGGTTTGAACACTGAAGCTTTCTTT
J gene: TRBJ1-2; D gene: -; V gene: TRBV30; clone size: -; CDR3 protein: CAWSGSSNYGYTF; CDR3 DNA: TGTGCCTGGAGCGGTTCCTCTAACTATGGCTACACCTTC
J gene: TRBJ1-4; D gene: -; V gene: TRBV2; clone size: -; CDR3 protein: CASSEALGRGKLFF; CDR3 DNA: TGTGCCAGCAGTGAAGCGCTTGGCAGGGGAAAACTGTTTTTT
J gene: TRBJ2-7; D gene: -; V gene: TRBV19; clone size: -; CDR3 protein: CASSIANLGRGYEQYF; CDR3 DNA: TGTGCCAGTAGTATAGCTAACTTAGGCAGGGGATACGAGCAGTACTTC
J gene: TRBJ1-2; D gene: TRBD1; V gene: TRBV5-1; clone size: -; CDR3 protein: CASSLGGTANNPYGYTF; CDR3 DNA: TGCGCCAGCAGCTTGGGGGGGACAGCTAATAATCCGTATGGCTACACCTTC
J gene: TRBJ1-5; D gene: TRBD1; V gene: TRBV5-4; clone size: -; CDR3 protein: CASSDGTGGSNQPQHF; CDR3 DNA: TGTGCCAGCAGCGACGGGACAGGGGGAAGCAATCAGCCCCAGCATTTT
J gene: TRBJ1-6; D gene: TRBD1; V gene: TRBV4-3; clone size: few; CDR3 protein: CASSPQGATYNSPLHF; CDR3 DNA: TGCGCCAGCAGCCCACAGGGGGCTACCTATAATTCACCCCTCCACTTT
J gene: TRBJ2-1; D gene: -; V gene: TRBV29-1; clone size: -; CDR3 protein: CSVGRVTQNEQFF; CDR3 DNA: TGCAGCGTTGGCAGGGTGACCCAGAATGAGCAGTTCTTC
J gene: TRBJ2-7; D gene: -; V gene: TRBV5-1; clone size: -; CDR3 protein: CASSLDGSYEQYF; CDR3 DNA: TGCGCCAGCAGCTTGGACGGTTCCTACGAGCAGTACTTC
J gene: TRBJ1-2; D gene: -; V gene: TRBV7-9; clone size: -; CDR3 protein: CSSSGGLRGYTF; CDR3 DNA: TGTTCCAGCAGCGGCGGACTCAGGGGCTACACCTTC
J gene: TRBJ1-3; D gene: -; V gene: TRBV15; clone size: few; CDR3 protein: CATSRPRSGNTIYF; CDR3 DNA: TGTGCCACCAGCCGTCCTCGCTCTGGAAACACCATATATTTT
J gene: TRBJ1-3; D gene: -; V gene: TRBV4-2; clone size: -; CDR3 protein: CASSQPRGAGGNTIYF; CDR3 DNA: TGTGCCAGCAGCCAGCCCCGGGGGGCGGGCGGAAACACCATATATTTT
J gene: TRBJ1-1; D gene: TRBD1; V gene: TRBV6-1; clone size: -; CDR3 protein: CASSDTGGNTEAFF; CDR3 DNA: TGTGCCAGCAGTGACACAGGGGGGAACACTGAAGCTTTCTTT
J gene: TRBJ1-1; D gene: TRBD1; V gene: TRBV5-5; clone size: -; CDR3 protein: CASSQIRQGMNTEAFF; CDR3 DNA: TGTGCCAGCAGCCAGATACGACAGGGAATGAACACTGAAGCTTTCTTT
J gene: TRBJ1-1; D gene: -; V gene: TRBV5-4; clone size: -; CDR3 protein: CASSLGGENTEAFF; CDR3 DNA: TGTGCCAGCAGCTTAGGAGGGGAAAACACTGAAGCTTTCTTT
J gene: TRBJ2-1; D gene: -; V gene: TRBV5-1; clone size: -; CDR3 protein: CASSSRQSSYNEQFF; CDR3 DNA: TGCGCCAGCAGCTCGCGACAGTCATCCTACAATGAGCAGTTCTTC
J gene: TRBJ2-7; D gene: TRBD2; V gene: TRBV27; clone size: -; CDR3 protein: CASSPGTSGASYEQYF; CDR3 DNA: TGTGCCAGCAGTCCCGGGACTAGCGGGGCCTCCTACGAGCAGTACTTC
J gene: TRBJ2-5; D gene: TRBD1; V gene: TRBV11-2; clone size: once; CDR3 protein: CASSSNRGMETQYF; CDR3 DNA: TGTGCCAGCAGCTCTAACAGGGGGATGGAGACCCAGTACTTC
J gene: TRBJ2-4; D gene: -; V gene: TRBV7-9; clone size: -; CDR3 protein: CASSFSGQGIQYF; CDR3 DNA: TGTGCCAGCAGCTTCTCAGGACAAGGCATTCAGTACTTC
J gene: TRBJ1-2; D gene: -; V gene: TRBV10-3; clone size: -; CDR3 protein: CAISQEDYGYTF; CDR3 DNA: TGTGCCATCAGCCAGGAGGACTATGGCTACACCTTC
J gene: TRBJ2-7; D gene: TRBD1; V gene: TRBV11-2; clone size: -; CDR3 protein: CASSLGQGFFYEQYF; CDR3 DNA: TGTGCCAGCAGCTTAGGACAGGGGTTCTTCTACGAGCAGTACTTC
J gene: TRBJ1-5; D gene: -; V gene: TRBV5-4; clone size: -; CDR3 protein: CASSLGPGNDQPQHF; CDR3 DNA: TGTGCCAGCAGCTTGGGACCGGGTAACGATCAGCCCCAGCATTTT
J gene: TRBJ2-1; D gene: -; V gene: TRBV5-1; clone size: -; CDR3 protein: CASSMSWGHSSYNEQFF; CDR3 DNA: TGCGCCAGCAGCATGTCTTGGGGACATTCTAGCTACAATGAGCAGTTCTTC
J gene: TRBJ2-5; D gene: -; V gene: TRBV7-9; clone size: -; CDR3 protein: CSSGSSINRQVDVTQYF; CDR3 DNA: TGTTCCAGCGGGTCGTCAATCAACCGACAAGTCGATGTGACCCAGTACTTC
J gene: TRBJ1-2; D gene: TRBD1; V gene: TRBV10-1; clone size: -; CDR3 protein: CASALYRHRGRNYGYTF; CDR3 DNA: TGCGCCAGCGCCCTTTATCGCCACAGGGGGCGTAACTATGGCTACACCTTC
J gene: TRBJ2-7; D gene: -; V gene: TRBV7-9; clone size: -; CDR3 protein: CASTSGGALYYEQYF; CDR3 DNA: TGTGCCAGCACCTCTGGGGGGGCTCTGTACTACGAGCAGTACTTC
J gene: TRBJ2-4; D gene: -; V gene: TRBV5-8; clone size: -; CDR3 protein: CASSLASGGKNIQYF; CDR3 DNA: TGTGCCAGCAGCTTGGCCTCTGGGGGGAAAAACATTCAGTACTTC
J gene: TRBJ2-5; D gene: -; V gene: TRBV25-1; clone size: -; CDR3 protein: CASSEGAGVRQYF; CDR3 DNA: TGTGCCAGCAGTGAAGGGGCAGGGGTAAGGCAGTACTTC
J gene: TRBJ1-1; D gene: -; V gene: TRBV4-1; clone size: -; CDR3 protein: CASSQDPRGWGTEAFF; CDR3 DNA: TGCGCCAGCAGCCAAGATCCCAGGGGATGGGGCACTGAAGCTTTCTTT
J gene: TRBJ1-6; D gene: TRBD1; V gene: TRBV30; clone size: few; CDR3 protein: CAWNSPTGNNPPLHF; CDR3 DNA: TGTGCCTGGAACTCTCCGACAGGGAACAATCCACCCCTCCACTTT
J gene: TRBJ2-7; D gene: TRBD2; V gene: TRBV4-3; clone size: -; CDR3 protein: CASRWTSGRVHGF; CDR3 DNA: TGCGCCAGCAGGTGGACTAGCGGGAGGGTCCATGGCTTC
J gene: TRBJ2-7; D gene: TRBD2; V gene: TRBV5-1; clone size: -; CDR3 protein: CASSPVGGAYEQYF; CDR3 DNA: TGCGCCAGCAGCCCGGTCGGGGGGGCCTACGAGCAGTACTTC
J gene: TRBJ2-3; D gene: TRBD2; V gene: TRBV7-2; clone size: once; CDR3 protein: CASSSPGLAGGLPDTQYF; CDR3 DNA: TGTGCCAGCAGCTCCCCGGGACTAGCGGGAGGCCTCCCAGATACGCAGTATTTT
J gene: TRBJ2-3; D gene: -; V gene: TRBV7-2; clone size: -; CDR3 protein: CASTPITDTQYF; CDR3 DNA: TGTGCCAGCACCCCAATCACAGATACGCAGTATTTT
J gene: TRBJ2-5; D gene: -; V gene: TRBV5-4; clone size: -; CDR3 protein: CASSLGAYQETQYF; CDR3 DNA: TGTGCCAGCAGCTTGGGAGCGTACCAAGAGACCCAGTACTTC
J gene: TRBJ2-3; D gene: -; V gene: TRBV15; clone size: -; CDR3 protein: CATSRAAGPTDTQYF; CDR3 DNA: TGTGCCACCAGCAGAGCCGCAGGGCCGACAGATACGCAGTATTTT